This T cell receptor (beta chain) is from a study of immune evolution from preneoplasia to lung adenocarcinoma (dated by TCRdb to 2020 to 2022). Regarding the complete study: HLA loss of heterozygosity was seen in approximately 6.7%, 15% and 36% of AIS, MIA and ADC lesions, and in no AAH lesions. The study profiled immune contexture across lung adenocarcinoma precursors and invasive adenocarcinoma using immune gene expression, TCR sequencing and multiplex immunofluorescence. Resected precursor lesions (AAH, AIS, MIA) and invasive adenocarcinomas were each compared against paired morphologically normal lung tissue. The sample size depended on which specimens were available, not on a prior power calculation. The immune data were integrated with whole exome sequencing and methylation data obtained from the same cohort of nodules. The overall cohort was made up of 45 to 60 patients with pulmonary nodules who had surgical resection. TCR sequencing data were obtained from 51 patients. It was reported in the study that 100 or so samples were used for TCR sequencing. POLYSOLVER was used to infer Class I HLA alleles from exome data, while LOHHLA was used to detect allele-specific HLA loss.

Results and caveats for the whole study, not just this receptor: The findings rested on association rather than direct causation, and larger cohorts with long-term follow-up and longitudinal biopsies were considered necessary. T cell clonality was highest in KRAS-mutant nodules compared with EGFR-mutant or double wild-type lesions. Because all patients were from Japan and China, applicability to Western populations was uncertain. Normal lung showed the highest clonality, whereas later-stage lesions appeared to have higher T cell density and diversity but lower clonality. The highest top T cell clone frequencies were observed in normal lung, and a progressive decrease in top T cell clone frequencies appeared to occur from AAH through AIS, MIA and invasive adenocarcinoma.

Patients underwent resection in Japan or China between about 2013 and 2018. Two lung cancer pathologists independently confirmed the histologic diagnosis of each case on H&E slides. Premalignant or tumor cells were enriched for nucleic acid extraction by macro-dissection performed after pathologic assessment. The AllPrep DNA/RNA FFPE Kit was used to isolate DNA from FFPE tissue. Concerning this clone itself: The antigen it binds to is not known. Base qualities were left out, and no much larger clone turns up one base away.

Taken from the germline V gene, the CDR1 and CDR2 loops are MGHRA and YSYEKL. Inclusive of the bounding cysteine and phenylalanine, the CDR3 is 15 residues long. Only the CDR3 DNA is retained, 45 bases long and in frame from the first base. V gives up 1 base and J gives up 4 bases, and the segment between their germline ends measures 14 bases. Using the immunoSEQ hsTCRbeta Kit, TCR beta CDR3 regions were sequenced from DNA. Per the authors' processing: TCR sequencing data were analysed with the ImmunoSEQ Analyzer. T cell clonality was calculated on productive rearrangements as 1 minus Pielou's evenness. To measure T cell diversity, the inverse Simpson index was applied to productive templates. T cell density was defined as TCR beta template counts normalized to usable DNA, with usable DNA estimated by amplification and sequencing of housekeeping genes. Two-sided Kruskal-Wallis tests were used to compare TCR metrics across histologic stages. The clones in this table, taken by TCRdb from immuneACCESS, are in-frame only. Not every clone is retained; where verified, under half of the shortfall comes from an unresolved V gene, and the cause of the rest is unknown. Clone size and the V and J calls come from that table; the DNA yielded D and trimming. The sample profile shows roughly 13,000 clones; 80% to 90% of them were found once. Under 5% of the sample lies in the top ten.

This clonotype originated in a person aged 65 to 85 with lung adenocarcinoma. The V gene is TRBV4-1 and the J gene is TRBJ2-7, with a weak D call of TRBD1 (6 bases match). Input material: FFPE minimally invasive lung adenocarcinoma tissue. In the paper's terms, the cell subset or site label means: micro-invasive lung adenocarcinoma (MIA). CDR3 sequence: CASSQVEDRYYEQYF. The DNA sequence reads TGCGCCAGCAGCCAAGTTGAGGACAGATATTACGAGCAGTACTTC.